One sample yielded the 5 T cell receptor beta chains listed below, sequenced in a study of blood T cell repertoires in COVID-19. Sequencing was performed with immunoSEQ multiplex PCR; in TCRdb, only in-frame clones are kept and a portion is missing. Of about 200,000 clones detected, approximately 80% appear once; the ten largest clones hold about 9.8%. The sequencing sample was made of PBMCs or T cells enriched from blood (not recorded which). Every receptor here comes from a woman aged 45-60 years with acute COVID-19.

This clone came up a few times. The chain uses TRBV29-1 and TRBJ2-2; D gene ambiguous. The CDR3 is 13 amino acids. CDR1 is SQVTM, CDR2 ANQGSEA, per germline. V lost 6 bases and J 2 bases, leaving 10 bases between the germline ends. The CDR3 is CSVIDSNTGELFF. The CDR3 nucleotides read TGCAGCGTAATAGACTCTAACACCGGGGAGCTGTTTTTT.

CDR3 sequence: CASNDGGTDTQYF. The DNA for the CDR3 is TGTGCCAGCAATGACGGGGGCACAGATACGCAGTATTTT. This chain uses TRBV2 with TRBJ2-3; possible D gene TRBD2, 5 bases. Germline assignment: CDR1 SNHLY and CDR2 FYNNEI. Trimming pared 7 bases from V and 1 base from J, leaving 9 bases between. The CDR3 runs 13 residues.

The chain couples TRBV28 to TRBJ2-5; weak D call: TRBD2 (5 bases). Germline loops: CDR1 MDHEN, CDR2 SYDVKM. The CDR3 loop spans 15 amino acids. The germline V and J ends were trimmed by 7 bases and 2 bases, with 17 bases remaining between them. The CDR3 region has the DNA TGTGCCAGCAAAAACCGGAAAGGACTTCAAGAGACCCAGTACTTC. Translated: CASKNRKGLQETQYF.

This chain uses TRBV4-3 with TRBJ1-4, with 8 nucleotides matching TRBD1. The CDR3 loop spans 18 amino acids. V was clipped by 0 bases and J by 0 bases; unmatched bases: 6. Germline assignment: CDR1 LGHNA and CDR2 YSLEER. This CDR3 reads CASSQDHRGEATNEKLFF. The CDR3 DNA reads TGCGCCAGCAGCCAAGACCACAGGGGGGAGGCAACTAATGAAAAACTGTTTTTT.

The V gene is TRBV6-5, the J gene TRBJ2-1, with 11 bases identical to TRBD1. The CDR3 loop spans 16 amino acids. The junction had 6 bases not matched to a gene; V was cut back by 0 bases and J by 8 bases. Germline CDR1 MNHEY, CDR2 SVGAGI. The chain's CDR3 is CASSYSKGQGVDEQFF. CDR3 DNA: TGTGCCAGCAGTTACTCGAAGGGACAGGGGGTGGATGAGCAGTTCTTC.